These 26 T cell receptor beta chains originate from one sample sequenced in a study of T cell repertoires in cytomegalovirus infection. MiXCR, run by TCRdb on the reads, gives a single entry per CDR3 protein. Of approximately 630,000 distinct CDR3 sequences in the sample, 20% to 25% were seen once. Sample: CD8+ T cells from PBMCs. The receptors were sampled from a human donor in good health (CMV status not recorded). Some clones in this sample may be carry-over from other donors' samples.

This clonotype occurred many times. V is TRBV12-3 or TRBV12-4 and J is TRBJ2-3, with D unresolved. Trimming removed 1 base from V and 2 bases from J, with 10 bases in between. The CDR3 loop spans 15 amino acids. The CDR3 loop is CASSLEGYPTDTQYF. In nucleotides, the CDR3 is TGTGCCAGCAGTTTAGAGGGATACCCCACAGATACGCAGTATTTT.

Points on this clonotype: A much larger clone lies a single base off, so this may be a read error. The V gene is TRBV7-6, the J gene TRBJ2-1; TRBD2 matches at 12 bases. The CDR3 loop spans 14 amino acids. The germline V gene has CDR1 SGHVS and CDR2 FNYEAQ. The DNA for the CDR3 is TGTGCCAGCAGTCTAGCGGGGGGGATCAATGAGCGGTTCTTC. As protein: CASSLAGGINERFF.

This clonotype was observed many times. This CDR3 reads CATTGQLYNSPLHF. The DNA for the CDR3 is TGTGCCACAACGGGACAGCTTTATAATTCACCCCTCCACTTT. The V call is TRBV19, the J call TRBJ1-6; 7 nucleotides agree with TRBD1. Germline V CDR1 and CDR2: LNHDA, SQIVND (reference sequence). This CDR3 is 14 amino acids long. V lost 10 bases and J lost 4; bases outside the gene matches: 7.

This clonotype was recorded a few times. The chain employs TRBV24-1 and TRBJ2-2; D remains ambiguous. Germline lookup yields CDR1 KGHDR and CDR2 SFDVKD. The CDR3 sequence is 15 residues long. V was cut by 7 bases and J by 2 bases, with 13 bases left in between. CDR3 sequence (DNA): TGTGCCACCAGCCCCACACAAGACAACACCGGGGAGCTGTTTTTT. It codes for CATSPTQDNTGELFF.

This clonotype has more than one count but fewer than ten. The rearrangement joins TRBV20-1 to TRBJ2-2, with TRBD1 matching 8 bases. Germline-derived CDR1 and CDR2 are DFQATT and SNEGSKA (reference sequence). The V and J ends lost 0 bases and 2 bases, in that order; junction bases with no gene match: 5. The CDR3 loop spans 16 amino acids. The CDR3 loop reads CSARDTGGKNTGELFF. CDR3 coding DNA: TGCAGTGCTAGAGATACAGGGGGGAAAAACACCGGGGAGCTGTTTTTT.

This clonotype showed up just a few times. The chain couples TRBV6-2 or TRBV6-3 to TRBJ2-2; TRBD1 agrees at 8 bases. This CDR3 has 17 residues. The V and J ends lost 2 bases and 5 bases, in that order; junction bases with no gene match: 10. Germline V gives CDR1 MNHEY, CDR2 SVGEGT. CDR3 in amino acids: CASSYVVDRVGTGELFF. The CDR3 region has the DNA TGTGCCAGCAGTTACGTCGTGGACAGGGTTGGAACCGGGGAGCTGTTTTTT.

The CDR3 nucleotides read TGTGCCAGCAAACCTGGAGGGAGATCCTACGAGCAGTACTTC. It codes for CASKPGGRSYEQYF. The rearrangement uses TRBV7-4 and TRBJ2-7; weak D call: TRBD2 (6 bases). This CDR3 is 14 amino acids long. The V end lost 7 bases, the J end lost 1 base, and 14 bases lay between the germline ends. The V gene's germline CDR1 is SGHVT and CDR2 SQSDAQ. The whole variable domain, filled in from reference TRBV7-4 and TRBJ2-7, reads GAGVSQSPRYKVAKRGRDVALRCDSISGHVTLYWYRQTLGQGSEVLTYSQSDAQRDKSGRPSGRFSAERPERSVSTLKIQRTEQGDSAVYLCASKPGGRSYEQYFGPGTRLTVT.

The CDR3 is CASSIASGGAVADTQYF. The CDR3 bases are TGTGCCAGTAGTATAGCTAGCGGGGGGGCCGTGGCAGATACGCAGTATTTT. This chain links TRBV19 with TRBJ2-3; 12 bases are shared with TRBD2. The CDR3 contains 17 residues. The V gene end was trimmed by 1 base and the J gene end by 4 bases; junction bases not matched to a gene: 6. Germline V gene data show CDR1 as LNHDA and CDR2 as SQIVND (reference sequence).

This clonotype was counted only a few times. The chain carries TRBV20-1 and TRBJ2-7, with D unresolved. The CDR3 consists of 14 residues. Per the germline V gene, CDR1 is DFQATT and CDR2 is SNEGSKA (reference sequence). The V gene lost 6 bases and the J gene lost 3 bases, with 18 bases spanning the gap. This CDR3 reads CSAVTFPKGYEQYV. DNA of the CDR3: TGCAGTGCCGTGACATTCCCTAAAGGCTACGAGCAGTACGTC.

Points on this clonotype: The conserved final phenylalanine or tryptophan is absent from the CDR3, which likely points to a read error. The chain combines TRBV6-6 with TRBJ2-3, with D tentatively TRBD1 (6 bases). V was trimmed by 8 bases and J by 5 bases, leaving 23 bases between them. The CDR3 length is 16 residues. From germline, CDR1 is MNHNY and CDR2 SVGAGI (reference sequence). The CDR3 DNA sequence: TGTGCCAGCTACACTCTGTCAGGGGTAGCAGGAGATACGCAGTATCTT. Translation: CASYTLSGVAGDTQYL.

Turning to this clonotype: It may be a read error: a sequence one base away is much more abundant. The J gene is TRBJ2-7, the V gene TRBV7-3; D not certain. This CDR3 region has 12 residues. CDR1 SGHTA and CDR2 FQGTGA come from the germline V gene. V lost 6 bases to trimming and J lost 7 bases, with 13 bases between them. The CDR3 here is CASSRVALEQYF. CDR3 bases: TGTGCCAGCAGTCGGGTGGCGCTTGAGCAGTACTTC.

DNA for the CDR3: TGCAGTGCCCGGGGCATGTTTCACGGGGAGCTGTTTTTT. Amino acid sequence: CSARGMFHGELFF. The chain joins TRBV20-1 to TRBJ2-2; D could derive from TRBD1 or TRBD2 (5 bases each). The CDR3 is made up of 13 amino acids. Trimming removed 6 bases at V and 7 bases at J, with 15 bases between. Germline values: CDR1 DFQATT, CDR2 SNEGSKA (reference sequence).

This clonotype was found many times. The chain joins TRBV20-1 to TRBJ2-2; D call uncertain. The germline gives CDR1 DFQATT, CDR2 SNEGSKA (reference sequence). V was trimmed by 6 bases and J by 0 bases, leaving 2 bases between them. The CDR3 runs to 11 residues. CDR3 protein: CSAPNTGELFF. The CDR3 nucleotides read TGCAGTGCCCCGAACACCGGGGAGCTGTTTTTT.

The J gene is TRBJ1-1, the V gene TRBV11-2; D ambiguous. This CDR3 comprises 14 residues. The V end was cut by 4 bases, the J end by 6 bases, with 15 bases between. The germline CDR1 and CDR2 sequences are SGHAT and FQNNGV. This chain's CDR3 is CASSYHKESAEAFF. The CDR3, as DNA: TGTGCCAGCAGCTACCACAAGGAGTCGGCTGAAGCTTTCTTT.

A few counts support this clonotype. V is TRBV19 and J is TRBJ1-6, with unresolved D. The germline V gene has CDR1 LNHDA and CDR2 SQIVND (reference sequence). V was clipped by 6 bases and J by 6 bases, with 15 bases between them. The CDR3 totals 15 residues. In nucleotides, the CDR3 is TGTGCCAGTAGCCAAAATTCGGCCCTTAATTCACCCCTCCACTTT. It yields the protein CASSQNSALNSPLHF.

This clonotype was counted between two and nine times. The V call is TRBV20-1, the J call TRBJ1-4; D unclear. The CDR3 runs 13 residues. Germline V CDR1 and CDR2: DFQATT, SNEGSKA (reference sequence). V lost 0 bases and J 5 bases, leaving 7 bases between the germline ends. CDR3 DNA sequence: TGCAGTGCTAGAGAAGGGATAAATGAAAAACTGTTTTTT. This sequence encodes CSAREGINEKLFF.

The DNA for the CDR3 is TGCGCCAGCAGCCAAGACGGTACGCAGTATTTT. As protein: CASSQDGTQYF. The V gene is TRBV4-1, the J gene TRBJ2-3; D remains ambiguous. The CDR3 is 11 amino acids. CDR1 and CDR2 from the germline V gene are MGHRA and YSYEKL. Trimming stripped 0 bases from V and 8 bases from J, with 3 bases between.

This clonotype was detected many times. The chain has TRBV7-2 and TRBJ2-3; possibly TRBD1 for D (5 bases). This CDR3 contains 15 residues. V shed 1 base and J shed 6 bases, with 14 bases lying between them. Per the germline V gene, CDR1 is SGHTA and CDR2 is FQGNSA. The CDR3 is CASSLGGSPQDTQYF. The CDR3 region has the DNA TGTGCCAGCAGCTTAGGGGGCAGCCCTCAGGATACGCAGTATTTT.

Comment on this clonotype: It may be a read error: a sequence one base away is much more abundant. The chain couples TRBV27 to TRBJ2-6, with D possibly being TRBD1 (7 bases). The V end lost 3 bases, the J end lost 3 bases, and 27 bases lay between the germline ends. The CDR3 has 21 residues. CDR1 and CDR2 from the germline V gene are MNHEY and SMNVEV (reference sequence). CDR3 amino acids: CASSLWGLLQQGMNGANVLTF. The CDR3 region has the DNA TGTGCCAGCAGTTTGTGGGGACTTCTCCAACAGGGGATGAATGGGGCCAACGTCCTGACTTTC.

This clonotype was observed a handful of times. This sequence joins TRBV5-5 and TRBJ2-7; D gene ambiguous. The germline CDR1 and CDR2 sequences are SGHKS and YYEKEE (reference sequence). The CDR3 loop spans 15 amino acids. Deletions cut 1 base from V and 0 bases from J, with 11 bases between. CDR3 nucleotide sequence: TGTGCCAGCAGCTTGTCCAGGTTGAGCTCCTACGAGCAGTACGTC. It encodes CASSLSRLSSYEQYV.

This clonotype was seen at least ten times. The chain links TRBV7-2 to TRBJ1-4; maybe TRBD1 (6 bases). V lost 4 bases and J lost 1, with 10 bases in between. Germline V gene sequence: CDR1 SGHTA, CDR2 FQGNSA. The CDR3 is 15 residues long. The DNA of the CDR3 is TGTGCCAGCAGCTATACAGGGCGAACTAATGAAAAACTGTTTTTT. This translates into CASSYTGRTNEKLFF.

This clonotype was detected only a few times. CDR3 sequence: CASSHAGTLMETQYF. The CDR3 DNA reads TGTGCCAGCAGCCATGCCGGGACCCTCATGGAGACCCAGTACTTC. The gene calls are TRBV7-6 and TRBJ2-5; D possibly matches TRBD1 or TRBD2 (5 bases each). The germline CDR1 and CDR2 sequences are SGHVS and FNYEAQ. The V and J ends lost 5 bases and 5 bases respectively, with 18 bases between them. The CDR3 sequence is 15 residues long.

This clonotype was seen only a few times. The chain is built from TRBV28 and TRBJ2-7, with TRBD2 identical over 7 bases. Germline CDR1 reads MDHEN; CDR2 reads SYDVKM. V was clipped by 3 bases and J by 2 bases; unmatched bases: 10. The CDR3 consists of 16 residues. The CDR3 loop reads CASSLAPGTTTYEQYV. In nucleotides, the CDR3 is TGTGCCAGCAGTTTGGCTCCCGGGACTACCACCTACGAGCAGTACGTC.

The chain carries TRBV6-2 or TRBV6-3 and TRBJ2-5; TRBD2 agrees at 10 bases. The ends lost 5 bases at V and 2 bases at J; junction bases unmatched: 8. The CDR3 contains 16 residues. In germline, CDR1 is MNHEY, CDR2 SVGEGT. The DNA of the CDR3 is TGTGCCAGCAGTGCCAGCGGGGGGGCCCCACAAGAGACCCAGTACTTC. It encodes CASSASGGAPQETQYF.

The genes are TRBV20-1 and TRBJ2-4, with 11 bases identical to TRBD1. With 6 bases clipped from V and 8 bases from J, the junction kept 12 bases outside the gene matches. Germline loops: CDR1 DFQATT, CDR2 SNEGSKA (reference sequence). The CDR3 loop spans 15 amino acids. This CDR3 is CSATIWDRGVDIQYF. CDR3 in DNA: TGCAGTGCCACCATTTGGGACAGGGGGGTGGACATTCAGTACTTC.

This rearrangement joins TRBV2 to TRBJ2-1; D is unclear. Deletions cut 1 base from V and 6 bases from J, with 7 bases between. CDR1 and CDR2 from the germline V gene are SNHLY and FYNNEI. This CDR3 spans 13 amino acids. The CDR3 nucleotides are TGTGCCAGCAGTGAAGAGCCGCTCAATGAGCAGTTCTTC. Protein sequence: CASSEEPLNEQFF.